The 14 T cell receptor beta chains reported below all come from one sample, sequenced in a study of T cell responses to AZD1222 COVID-19 vaccine. Sequencing used immunoSEQ multiplex PCR; TCRdb keeps in-frame clones, though not all of them. The sample has about 150,000 clones; around nine tenths are singletons. Sequencing used peripheral blood, obtained 28 days after the second AZD1222 dose. All receptors derive from an adult who received the AZD1222 COVID-19 vaccine.

The sample holds a few counts of this clone. The V and J genes are TRBV18 and TRBJ1-1; TRBD1 is a possible D gene (5 bases). This CDR3 is built from 13 residues. Germline V lookup: CDR1 KGHSH, CDR2 LQKENI. Trimming removed 3 bases at V and 4 bases at J, with 9 bases between. CDR3 sequence: CASSPWGGTEAFF. CDR3 in DNA: TGTGCCAGCTCACCCTGGGGGGGCACTGAAGCTTTCTTT.

The rearrangement joins TRBV30 to TRBJ1-4, with 7 positions matching TRBD1. CDR1 and CDR2 from the germline V gene are GTSNPN and SVGIG (reference sequence). The CDR3 sequence is 13 residues long. J lost 8 bases, V lost 7 bases, and 10 bases had no gene match. CDR3 in DNA: TGTGCCTTATCCTACAGGGGCGGAGAAAAACTGTTTTTT. This sequence encodes CALSYRGGEKLFF.

The chain joins TRBV6-5 to TRBJ2-7, with D possibly being TRBD1 (6 bases). V was pared by 11 bases and J by 2 bases, with 13 bases between. The length of the CDR3 is 12 residues. In germline, CDR1 is MNHEY, CDR2 SVGAGI. Here the CDR3 DNA reads TGTGCCGGAAAAGGGACAACCTACGAGCAGTACTTC. Encoded protein: CAGKGTTYEQYF.

The chain joins TRBV5-1 to TRBJ1-2; 7 positions match TRBD1. The CDR3 extends over 14 amino acids. V was clipped by 1 base and J by 2 bases; unmatched bases: 2. CDR1 and CDR2 (germline): SGHRS, YFSETQ. CDR3 bases: TGCGCCAGCAGCTTGACCAGGGGGAACTATGGCTACACCTTC. This sequence encodes CASSLTRGNYGYTF.

V is TRBV6-5 and J is TRBJ1-2; 10 bases line up with TRBD1. This CDR3 is 12 amino acids long. The V gene end was trimmed by 10 bases and the J gene end by 8 bases; junction bases not matched to a gene: 7. CDR1 and CDR2 (germline): MNHEY, SVGAGI. The CDR3 bases are TGTGCCACCGCGGGACAGGGGCTCGGCTACACCTTC. It specifies CATAGQGLGYTF.

CDR3 protein: CASSKQGGNQPQHF. Written as DNA, the CDR3 is TGTGCCAGTAGTAAACAGGGAGGCAATCAGCCCCAGCATTTT. The chain carries TRBV19 and TRBJ1-5, with D possibly TRBD1 on 6 matching bases. Germline assignment: CDR1 LNHDA and CDR2 SQIVND (reference sequence). This CDR3 is 14 amino acids long. V lost 4 bases and J 2 bases, leaving 9 bases between the germline ends.

This chain links TRBV10-2 with TRBJ1-5; D uncertain. Germline CDR1 is WSHSY and CDR2 is SAAADI. This CDR3 has 14 residues. V gave up 5 bases and J gave up 7 bases, with 15 bases separating them. The DNA for the CDR3 is TGCGCCAGCAGTCCCTCGGACCTCGGCCAGCCCCAGCATTTT. Its protein is CASSPSDLGQPQHF.

This chain links TRBV27 with TRBJ1-4, with D possibly being TRBD1 (5 bases). Per germline, CDR1 MNHEY and CDR2 SMNVEV (reference sequence). Trimming took 2 bases from V and 10 from J, leaving 11 bases between them. This CDR3 has 13 amino acids. DNA of the CDR3: TGTGCCAGCAGTTTAAGAGAGGGGAGAAAACTGTTTTTT. Amino acid sequence: CASSLREGRKLFF. Full variable domain (missing parts from reference TRBV27 and TRBJ1-4): EAQVTQNPRYLITVTGKKLTVTCSQNMNHEYMSWYRQDPGLGLRQIYYSMNVEVTDKGDVPEGYKVSRKEKRNFPLILESPSPNQTSLYFCASSLREGRKLFFGSGTQLSVL.

V is TRBV19 and J is TRBJ1-2; possibly TRBD1 for D (6 bases). The V and J ends lost 5 bases and 0 bases respectively, with 19 bases between them. CDR3 size: 17 residues. The V gene's germline CDR1 is LNHDA and CDR2 SQIVND (reference sequence). CDR3 nucleotide sequence: TGTGCCAGTAGTTTCCAAACAGGGTACGGGACTAACTATGGCTACACCTTC. Its protein is CASSFQTGYGTNYGYTF.

The V gene is TRBV2, the J gene TRBJ2-3; D not resolved. Germline V CDR1 and CDR2: SNHLY, FYNNEI. V gave up 10 bases and J gave up 0 bases, with 14 bases separating them. The CDR3 sequence is 14 residues long. The CDR3 DNA is TGTGCCACGTCGGACGGAGCGAGCACAGATACGCAGTATTTT. Amino acid sequence: CATSDGASTDTQYF.

This chain connects TRBV7-3 to TRBJ2-3; 8 bases agree with TRBD2. Germline lookup yields CDR1 SGHTA and CDR2 FQGTGA. V gave up 8 bases and J gave up 2 bases; unmatched junction bases: 9. The CDR3 sequence is 15 residues long. CDR3 DNA: TGTGCCAGCGGACTGAGCGGGAGCGCCACAGATACGCAGTATTTT. The encoded protein is CASGLSGSATDTQYF.

This clone was recorded once. The chain joins TRBV7-3 to TRBJ2-1; TRBD1 agrees at 8 bases. The germline V gene encodes CDR1 SGHTA and CDR2 FQGTGA. V lost 0 bases and J lost 4; bases outside the gene matches: 2. The CDR3 has 15 residues. The CDR3 bases are TGTGCCAGCAGCTTAACGACAGGGGCGTACAATGAGCAGTTCTTC. Amino acid sequence: CASSLTTGAYNEQFF.

V gene TRBV28 combines with J gene TRBJ1-5, with no clear D. The CDR3 is made up of 17 amino acids. Germline V gives CDR1 MDHEN, CDR2 SYDVKM. The V end lost 2 bases, the J end lost 1 base, and 15 bases lay between the germline ends. The chain's CDR3 is CASSLRAQKVSNQPQHF. The CDR3 nucleotides read TGTGCCAGCAGTTTACGCGCACAAAAGGTGAGCAATCAGCCCCAGCATTTT.

The chain is built from TRBV7-4 and TRBJ1-6; TRBD1 is a possible D gene (6 bases). The V and J ends lost 3 bases and 6 bases respectively, with 15 bases between them. Per the germline V gene, CDR1 is SGHVT and CDR2 is SQSDAQ. The length of the CDR3 is 16 residues. CDR3 bases: TGTGCCAGCAGCTTGCAAGGGGGACCTAGTAATTCACCCCTCCACTTT. Its translation: CASSLQGGPSNSPLHF.